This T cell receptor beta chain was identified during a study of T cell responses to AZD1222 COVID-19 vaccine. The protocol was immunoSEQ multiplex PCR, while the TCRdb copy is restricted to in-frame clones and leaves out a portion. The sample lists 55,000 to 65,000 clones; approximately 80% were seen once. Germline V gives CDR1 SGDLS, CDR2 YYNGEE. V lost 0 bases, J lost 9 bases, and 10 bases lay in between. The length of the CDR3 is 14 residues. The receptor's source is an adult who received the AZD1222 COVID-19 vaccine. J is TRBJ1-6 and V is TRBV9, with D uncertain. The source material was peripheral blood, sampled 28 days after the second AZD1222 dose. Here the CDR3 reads CASSVGGAGSPLHF. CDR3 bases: TGTGCCAGCAGCGTAGGGGGAGCGGGTTCACCCCTCCACTTT.